This T cell receptor (beta chain) was profiled in a study of T-cell reconstitution after alpha-beta-depleted transplantation in children. Study-level findings and limits: Recipient T cells and thymic progenitors that survived were the source of the high TCRbeta diversity seen at day 60 in some patients. T-cell numbers and diversity, one year after transplant, stemmed largely from T cells that were newly produced.

In its sample, this clonotype was seen a few times. As yet, its antigen is unknown. Germline V lookup: CDR1 DFQATT, CDR2 SNEGSKA (reference sequence). The CDR3 extends over 13 amino acids. V lost 2 bases and J lost 5, with 12 bases in between. Preparation of the TCRbeta library involved a method that used unique molecular identifiers. TCRdb itself ran the PCR reads through MiXCR, one entry per CDR3 protein. Of some 110,000 distinct CDR3 sequences in the sample, 10% to 13% are singletons; the top ten hold less than 40%. This clonotype originated in a boy aged 2 to 10 with acute lymphoblastic leukemia, due to receive a stem cell transplant. The input for sequencing was PBMCs, taken before TCRalphabeta/CD19-depleted stem cell transplant. The J gene is TRBJ2-5, the V gene TRBV20-1; D is ambiguous. CDR3 in DNA: TGCAGTGCTAGATTCGGCCAGGTGGAGACCCAGTACTTC. Amino acids: CSARFGQVETQYF.